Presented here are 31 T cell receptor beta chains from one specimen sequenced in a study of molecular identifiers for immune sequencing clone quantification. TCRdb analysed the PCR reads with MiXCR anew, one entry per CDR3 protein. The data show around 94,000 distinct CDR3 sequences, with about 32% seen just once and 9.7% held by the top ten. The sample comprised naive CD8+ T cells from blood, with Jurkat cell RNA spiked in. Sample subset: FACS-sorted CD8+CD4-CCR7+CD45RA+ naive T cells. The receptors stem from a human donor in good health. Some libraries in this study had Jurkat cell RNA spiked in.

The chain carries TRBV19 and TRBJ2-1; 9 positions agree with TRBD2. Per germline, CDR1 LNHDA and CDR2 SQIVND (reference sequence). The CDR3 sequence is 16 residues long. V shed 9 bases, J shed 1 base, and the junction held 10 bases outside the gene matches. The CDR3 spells CARSYSSGRSYNEQFF. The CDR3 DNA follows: TGTGCCAGAAGTTACTCCAGCGGGAGGTCCTACAATGAGCAGTTCTTC. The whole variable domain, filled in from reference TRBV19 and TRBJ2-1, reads DGGITQSPKYLFRKEGQNVTLSCEQNLNHDAMYWYRQDPGQGLRLIYYSQIVNDFQKGDIAEGYSVSREKKESFPLTVTSAQKNPTAFYLCARSYSSGRSYNEQFFGPGTRLTVL.

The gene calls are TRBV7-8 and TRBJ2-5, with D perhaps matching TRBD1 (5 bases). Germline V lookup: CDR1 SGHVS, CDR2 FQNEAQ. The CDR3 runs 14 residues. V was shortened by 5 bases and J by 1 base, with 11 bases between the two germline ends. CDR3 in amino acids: CASSDSVGQETQYF. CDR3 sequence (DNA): TGTGCCAGCAGCGACAGTGTAGGCCAAGAGACCCAGTACTTC.

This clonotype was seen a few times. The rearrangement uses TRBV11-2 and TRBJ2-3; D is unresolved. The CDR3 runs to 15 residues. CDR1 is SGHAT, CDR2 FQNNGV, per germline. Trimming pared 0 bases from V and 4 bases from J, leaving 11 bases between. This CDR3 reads CASSLDATAADTQYF. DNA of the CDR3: TGTGCCAGCAGCTTAGATGCAACAGCCGCAGATACGCAGTATTTT.

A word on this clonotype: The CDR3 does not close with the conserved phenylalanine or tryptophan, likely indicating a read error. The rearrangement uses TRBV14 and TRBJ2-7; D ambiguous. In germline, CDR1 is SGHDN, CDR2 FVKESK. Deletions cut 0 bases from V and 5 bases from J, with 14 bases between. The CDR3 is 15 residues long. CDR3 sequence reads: CASSQDTTWPNEQYL. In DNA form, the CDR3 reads TGTGCCAGCAGCCAAGATACCACTTGGCCAAACGAGCAGTACCTC.

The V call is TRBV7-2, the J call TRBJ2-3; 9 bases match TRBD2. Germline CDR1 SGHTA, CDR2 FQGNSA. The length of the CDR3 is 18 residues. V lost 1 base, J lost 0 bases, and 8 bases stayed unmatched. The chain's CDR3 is CASSLESAGGPSTDTQYF. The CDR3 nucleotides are TGTGCCAGCAGCTTAGAGTCAGCGGGGGGCCCTAGCACAGATACGCAGTATTTT.

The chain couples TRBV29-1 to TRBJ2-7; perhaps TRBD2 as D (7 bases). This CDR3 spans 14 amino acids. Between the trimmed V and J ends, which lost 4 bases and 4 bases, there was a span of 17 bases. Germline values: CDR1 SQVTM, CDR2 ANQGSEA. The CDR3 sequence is CSVGGGRPSYEQYF. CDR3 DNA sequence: TGCAGCGTTGGCGGGGGCCGCCCTAGTTACGAGCAGTACTTC.

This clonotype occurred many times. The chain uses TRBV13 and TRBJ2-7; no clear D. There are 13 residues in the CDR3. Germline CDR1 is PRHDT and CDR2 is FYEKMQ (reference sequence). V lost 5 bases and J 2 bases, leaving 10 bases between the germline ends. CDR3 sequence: CASSRRTAYEQYF. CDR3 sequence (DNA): TGTGCCAGCAGCCGAAGGACGGCCTACGAGCAGTACTTC.

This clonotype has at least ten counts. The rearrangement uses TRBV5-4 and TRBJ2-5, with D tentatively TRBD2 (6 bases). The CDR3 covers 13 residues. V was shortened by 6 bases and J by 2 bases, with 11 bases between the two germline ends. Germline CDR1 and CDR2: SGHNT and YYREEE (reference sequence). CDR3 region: CASNVAAQETQYF. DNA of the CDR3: TGTGCCAGCAACGTAGCGGCTCAAGAGACCCAGTACTTC.

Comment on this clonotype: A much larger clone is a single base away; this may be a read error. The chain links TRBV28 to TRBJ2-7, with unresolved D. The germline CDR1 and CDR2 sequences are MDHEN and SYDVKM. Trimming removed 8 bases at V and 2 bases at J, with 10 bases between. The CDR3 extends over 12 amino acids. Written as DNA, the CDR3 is TGTGCCAGCTGTACCGCCGCCTACGAGCAGTACTTC. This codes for CASCTAAYEQYF.

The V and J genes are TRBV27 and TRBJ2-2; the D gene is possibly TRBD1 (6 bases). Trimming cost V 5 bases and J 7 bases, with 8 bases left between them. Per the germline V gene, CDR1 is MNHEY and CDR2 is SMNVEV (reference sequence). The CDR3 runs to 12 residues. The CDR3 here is CASSPGVGELFF. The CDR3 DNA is TGTGCCAGCAGTCCAGGGGTCGGGGAGCTGTTTTTT.

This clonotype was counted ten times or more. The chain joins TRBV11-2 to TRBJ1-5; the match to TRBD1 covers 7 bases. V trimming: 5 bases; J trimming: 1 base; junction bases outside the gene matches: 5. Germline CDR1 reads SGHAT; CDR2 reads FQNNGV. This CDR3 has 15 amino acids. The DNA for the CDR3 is TGTGCCAGCAGCGTCGGGACAGCGAGCAATCAGCCCCAGCATTTT. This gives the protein CASSVGTASNQPQHF.

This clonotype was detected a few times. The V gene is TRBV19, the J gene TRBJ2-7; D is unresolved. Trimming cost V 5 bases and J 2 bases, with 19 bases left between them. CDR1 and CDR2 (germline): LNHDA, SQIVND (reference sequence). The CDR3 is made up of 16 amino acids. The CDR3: CASSVAGPRGAYEQYF. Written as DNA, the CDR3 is TGTGCCAGTAGTGTCGCCGGGCCCCGAGGCGCCTACGAGCAGTACTTC.

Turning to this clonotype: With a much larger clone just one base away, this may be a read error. The CDR3 DNA follows: TGCGCCAGCAGCCGGGGAGGACGGATCTCTGGGGCCAACGTCCTGACTTTC. Translation gives CASSRGGRISGANVLTF. The V gene is TRBV4-3, the J gene TRBJ2-6, with D perhaps TRBD2 (6 bases). Germline values: CDR1 LGHNA, CDR2 YSLEER. The CDR3 contains 17 residues. V gave up 4 bases and J gave up 0 bases, with 13 bases separating them.

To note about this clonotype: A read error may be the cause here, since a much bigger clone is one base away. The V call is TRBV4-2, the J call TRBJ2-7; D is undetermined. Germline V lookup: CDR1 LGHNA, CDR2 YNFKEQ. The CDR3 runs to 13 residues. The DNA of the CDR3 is TGTGCCAGCTGCCAAGCTGGAGCAGGCGAGCAGTACTTC. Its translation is CASCQAGAGEQYF.

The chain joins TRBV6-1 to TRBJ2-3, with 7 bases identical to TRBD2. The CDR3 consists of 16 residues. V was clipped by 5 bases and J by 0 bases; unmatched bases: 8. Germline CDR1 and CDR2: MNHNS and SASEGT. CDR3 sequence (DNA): TGTGCCAGCAGTTGGTCTAGCGGAGCTAGCACAGATACGCAGTATTTT. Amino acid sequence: CASSWSSGASTDTQYF.

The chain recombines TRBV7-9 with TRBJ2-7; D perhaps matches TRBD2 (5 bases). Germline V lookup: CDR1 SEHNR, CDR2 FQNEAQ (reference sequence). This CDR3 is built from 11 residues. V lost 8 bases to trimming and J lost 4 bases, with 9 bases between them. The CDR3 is CASCRGYEQYF. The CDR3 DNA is TGTGCCAGCTGCCGAGGGTACGAGCAGTACTTC.

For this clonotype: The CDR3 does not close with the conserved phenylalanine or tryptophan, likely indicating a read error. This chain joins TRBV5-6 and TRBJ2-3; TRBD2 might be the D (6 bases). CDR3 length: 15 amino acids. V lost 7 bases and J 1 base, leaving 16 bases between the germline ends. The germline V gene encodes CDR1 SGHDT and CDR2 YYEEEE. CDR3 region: CASGPFSGRTDTQYL. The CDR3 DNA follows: TGTGCCAGCGGCCCGTTTAGCGGACGCACAGATACGCAGTATCTT.

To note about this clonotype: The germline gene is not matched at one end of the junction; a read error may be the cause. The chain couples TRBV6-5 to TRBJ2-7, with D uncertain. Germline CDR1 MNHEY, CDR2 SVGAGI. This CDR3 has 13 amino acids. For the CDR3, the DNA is TGTGCCAGCAGTTACTCAGGGTCGTACGAGCAGCACTTC. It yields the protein CASSYSGSYEQHF.

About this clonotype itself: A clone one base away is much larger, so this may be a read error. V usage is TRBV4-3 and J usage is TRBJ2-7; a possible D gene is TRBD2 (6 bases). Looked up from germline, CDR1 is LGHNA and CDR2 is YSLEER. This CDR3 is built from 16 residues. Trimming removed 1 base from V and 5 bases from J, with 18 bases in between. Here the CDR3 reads CASSQVSRGGAHEQYF. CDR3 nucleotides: TGCGCCAGCAGCCAAGTCTCCCGGGGCGGGGCGCACGAGCAGTACTTC.

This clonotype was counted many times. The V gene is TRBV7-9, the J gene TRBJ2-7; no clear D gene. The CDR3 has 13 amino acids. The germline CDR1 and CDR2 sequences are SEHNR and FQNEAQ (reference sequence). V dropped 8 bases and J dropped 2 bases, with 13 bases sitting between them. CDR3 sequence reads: CASERHSTYEQYF. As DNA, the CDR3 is TGTGCCAGCGAAAGGCACAGCACCTACGAGCAGTACTTC.

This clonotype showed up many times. The CDR3 coding sequence is TGTGCCAGCAAAGAGGGGACAGGGTACACCGGGGAGCTGTTTTTT. This codes for CASKEGTGYTGELFF. This rearrangement joins TRBV7-8 to TRBJ2-2; TRBD1 matches at 9 bases. Unmatched junction bases numbered 6, after V lost 7 bases and J lost 3 bases. The CDR3 length is 15 residues. From germline, CDR1 is SGHVS and CDR2 FQNEAQ.

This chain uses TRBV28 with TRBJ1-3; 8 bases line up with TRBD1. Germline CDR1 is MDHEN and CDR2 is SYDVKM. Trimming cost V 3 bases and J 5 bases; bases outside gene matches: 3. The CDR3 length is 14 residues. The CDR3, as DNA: TGTGCCAGCAGTTTTGGGACAGGCAGAAACACCATATATTTT. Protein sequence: CASSFGTGRNTIYF.

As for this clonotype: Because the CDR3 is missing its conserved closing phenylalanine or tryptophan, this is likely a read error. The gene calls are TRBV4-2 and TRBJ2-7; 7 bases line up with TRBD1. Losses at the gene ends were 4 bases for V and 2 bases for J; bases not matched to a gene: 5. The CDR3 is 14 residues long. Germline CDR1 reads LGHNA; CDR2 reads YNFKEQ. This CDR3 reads CASSPGTVAYEQYS. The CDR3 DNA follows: TGTGCCAGCAGCCCAGGGACAGTAGCCTACGAGCAGTACTCC.

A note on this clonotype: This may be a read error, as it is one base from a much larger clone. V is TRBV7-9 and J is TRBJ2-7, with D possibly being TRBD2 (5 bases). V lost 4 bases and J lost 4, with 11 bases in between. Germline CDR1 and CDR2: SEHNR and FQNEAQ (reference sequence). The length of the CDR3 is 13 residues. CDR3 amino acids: CASSSAGRYEQYF. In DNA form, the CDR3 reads TGTGCCAGCAGCTCCGCGGGTAGATACGAGCAGTACTTC.

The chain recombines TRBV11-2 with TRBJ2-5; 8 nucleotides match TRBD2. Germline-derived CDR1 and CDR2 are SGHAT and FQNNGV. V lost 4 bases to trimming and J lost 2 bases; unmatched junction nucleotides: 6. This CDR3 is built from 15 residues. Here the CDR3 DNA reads TGTGCCAGCAGCTCCCCGGGACTAGGGCAAGAGACCCAGTACTTC. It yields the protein CASSSPGLGQETQYF.

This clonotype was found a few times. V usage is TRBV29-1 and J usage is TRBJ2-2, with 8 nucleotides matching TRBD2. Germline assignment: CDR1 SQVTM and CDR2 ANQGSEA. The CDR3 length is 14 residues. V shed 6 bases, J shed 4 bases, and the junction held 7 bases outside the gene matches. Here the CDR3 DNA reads TGCAGCGTGGAGCGGGAGTTGGGCACCGGGGAGCTGTTTTTT. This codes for CSVERELGTGELFF.

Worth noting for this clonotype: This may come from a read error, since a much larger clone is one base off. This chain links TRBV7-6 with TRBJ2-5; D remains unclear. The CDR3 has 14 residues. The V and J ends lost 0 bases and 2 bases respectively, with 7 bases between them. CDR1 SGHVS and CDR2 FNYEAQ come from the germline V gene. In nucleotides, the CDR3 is TGTGCCAGCAGCTTAGCTCACACTCAAGAGACCCAGTACTTC. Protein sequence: CASSLAHTQETQYF.

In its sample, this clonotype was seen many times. CDR3 residues: CASSLSSVYNEQFF. DNA for the CDR3: TGTGCCAGCAGCTTAAGTTCGGTATACAATGAGCAGTTCTTC. This chain links TRBV7-2 with TRBJ2-1; D is unclear. This CDR3 comprises 14 residues. Germline CDR1 and CDR2: SGHTA and FQGNSA. V was pared by 2 bases and J by 4 bases, with 9 bases between.

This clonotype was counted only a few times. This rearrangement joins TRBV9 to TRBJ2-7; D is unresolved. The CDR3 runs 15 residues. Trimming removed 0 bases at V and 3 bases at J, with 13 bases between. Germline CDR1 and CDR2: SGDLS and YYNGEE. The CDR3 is CASSVALGPLYEQYF. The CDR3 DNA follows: TGTGCCAGCAGCGTAGCGCTAGGCCCCCTCTACGAGCAGTACTTC.

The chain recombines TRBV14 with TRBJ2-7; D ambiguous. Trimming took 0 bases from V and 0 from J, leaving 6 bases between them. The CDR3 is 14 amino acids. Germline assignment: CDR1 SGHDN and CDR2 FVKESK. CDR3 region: CASSQDVASYEQYF. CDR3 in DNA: TGTGCCAGCAGCCAAGATGTGGCCTCCTACGAGCAGTACTTC.

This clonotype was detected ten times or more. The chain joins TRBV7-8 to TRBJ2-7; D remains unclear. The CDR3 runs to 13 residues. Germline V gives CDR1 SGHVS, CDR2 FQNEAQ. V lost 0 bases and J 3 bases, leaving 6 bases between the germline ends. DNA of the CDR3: TGTGCCAGCAGCTTAGCCTCAGTCTACGAGCAGTACTTC. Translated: CASSLASVYEQYF. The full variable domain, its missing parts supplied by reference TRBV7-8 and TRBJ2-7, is GAGVSQSPRYKVAKRGQDVALRCDPISGHVSLFWYQQALGQGPEFLTYFQNEAQLDKSGLPSDRFFAERPEGSVSTLKIQRTQQEDSAVYLCASSLASVYEQYFGPGTRLTVT.